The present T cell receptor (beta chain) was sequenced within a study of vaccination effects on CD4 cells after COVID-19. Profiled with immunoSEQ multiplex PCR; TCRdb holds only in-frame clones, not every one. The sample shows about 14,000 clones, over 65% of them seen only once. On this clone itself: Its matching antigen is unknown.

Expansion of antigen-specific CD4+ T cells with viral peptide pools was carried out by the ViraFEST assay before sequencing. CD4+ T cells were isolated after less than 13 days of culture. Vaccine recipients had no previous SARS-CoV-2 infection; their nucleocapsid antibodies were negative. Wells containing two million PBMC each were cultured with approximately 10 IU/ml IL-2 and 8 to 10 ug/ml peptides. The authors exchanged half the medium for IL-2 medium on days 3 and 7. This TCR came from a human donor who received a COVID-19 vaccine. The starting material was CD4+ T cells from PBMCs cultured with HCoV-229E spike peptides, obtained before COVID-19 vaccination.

For the CDR3, the DNA is TGTGCCAGCAGTCGCAGGGGAGGAGGGGAGCAGTACTTC. Amino acids: CASSRRGGGEQYF. V gene TRBV12-3 or TRBV12-4 combines with J gene TRBJ2-7, with D perhaps matching TRBD1 or TRBD2 (6 bases each). V dropped 5 bases and J dropped 7 bases, with 15 bases sitting between them. The CDR3 has 13 amino acids.